One and the same sample provided the 32 T cell receptor beta chains below, sequenced in a study of cytomegalovirus exposure and HLA in healthy donors. This PCR relied on a set of 60 Vbeta primers and 13 Jbeta primers. Measured with immunoSEQ multiplex PCR; TCRdb has only the in-frame clones, and not every one. The sample records about 190,000 clones, 65% to 85% being singletons. Sequencing used PBMCs. The receptors derive from a woman younger than 35 in good health and CMV-seronegative.

V gene TRBV9 combines with J gene TRBJ1-5, with D unclear. Germline lookup yields CDR1 SGDLS and CDR2 YYNGEE. The ends were cut back, 2 bases at V and 6 bases at J, with 15 bases in the middle. This CDR3 region has 15 residues. The CDR3 nucleotides are TGTGCCAGCAGCGTGGGCAGCCAGGAAGGTCAGCCCCAGCATTTT. Amino acids: CASSVGSQEGQPQHF.

The chain carries TRBV5-4 and TRBJ2-7, with D perhaps TRBD2 (5 bases). Germline V lookup: CDR1 SGHNT, CDR2 YYREEE (reference sequence). V lost 2 bases and J 3 bases, leaving 12 bases between the germline ends. CDR3 length equals 14 residues. CDR3 sequence reads: CASSFYKGDYEQYF. CDR3 nucleotide sequence: TGTGCCAGCAGCTTCTACAAGGGAGACTACGAGCAGTACTTC.

The chain has TRBV28 and TRBJ2-5; 10 bases are shared with TRBD2. This CDR3 spans 15 amino acids. V lost 4 bases, J lost 2 bases, and 4 bases stayed unmatched. From germline, CDR1 is MDHEN and CDR2 SYDVKM. CDR3 sequence (DNA): TGTGCCAGCAGTTCCTGGACTAGCGGTCAAGAGACCCAGTACTTC. This translates into CASSSWTSGQETQYF.

The rearrangement links TRBV6-1 to TRBJ1-4, with D tentatively TRBD1 (6 bases). The CDR3 totals 10 residues. Trimming stripped 10 bases from V and 7 bases from J, with 7 bases between. Germline CDR1 and CDR2: MNHNS and SASEGT. Here the CDR3 reads CATQGEKLFF. The CDR3 nucleotides read TGTGCCACACAGGGTGAAAAACTGTTTTTT.

CDR3 coding DNA: TGTGCCAGCAGTTTGGGGAGGACCCGTACTAATTCACCCCTCCACTTT. Protein sequence: CASSLGRTRTNSPLHF. V is TRBV28 and J is TRBJ1-6; D remains unclear. Germline V gene lookup returns CDR1 MDHEN and CDR2 SYDVKM. V lost 3 bases, J lost 6 bases, and 15 bases lay in between. The CDR3 is made up of 16 amino acids.

This chain links TRBV6-6 with TRBJ2-3, with unresolved D. CDR3 length: 13 residues. Trimming pared 4 bases from V and 0 bases from J, leaving 5 bases between. Germline CDR1 reads MNHNY; CDR2 reads SVGAGI (reference sequence). CDR3 DNA sequence: TGTGCCAGCAGTTCGACTAGCACAGATACGCAGTATTTT. Protein: CASSSTSTDTQYF.

V and J are TRBV28 and TRBJ2-1; TRBD2 matches 13 bases. The CDR3 runs to 17 residues. Germline values: CDR1 MDHEN, CDR2 SYDVKM. V shed 0 bases, J shed 4 bases, and the junction held 3 bases outside the gene matches. CDR3 sequence: CASSLWTSGGTYNEQFF. CDR3 coding DNA: TGTGCCAGCAGTTTATGGACTAGCGGGGGGACTTACAATGAGCAGTTCTTC.

This clone was counted only a few times. V and J are TRBV29-1 and TRBJ1-1; no clear D. The V end was cut by 5 bases, the J end by 0 bases, with 10 bases between. CDR1 SQVTM and CDR2 ANQGSEA come from the germline V gene. This CDR3 is built from 13 residues. Written as DNA, the CDR3 is TGCAGCGTTTACAGTTTCCTGAACACTGAAGCTTTCTTT. This translates into CSVYSFLNTEAFF.

The chain uses TRBV10-2 and TRBJ1-1; 9 nucleotides align to TRBD1. Germline V CDR1 and CDR2: WSHSY, SAAADI. The CDR3 has 14 amino acids. V was clipped by 2 bases and J by 5 bases; unmatched bases: 3. The DNA of the CDR3 is TGCGCCAGCAGTGAGAGGGGACAGGGAACTGAAGCTTTCTTT. It translates to CASSERGQGTEAFF.

CDR3 nucleotide sequence: TGTGCCAGCAGTGAGGGGACAGGGACCCACGAGCAGTACTTC. This encodes CASSEGTGTHEQYF. The chain is built from TRBV2 and TRBJ2-7; 9 positions agree with TRBD1. The CDR3 is 14 residues long. V was pared by 3 bases and J by 5 bases, with 5 bases of the junction left unmatched. Germline V gives CDR1 SNHLY, CDR2 FYNNEI.

This clone was detected many times. The V gene is TRBV15, the J gene TRBJ2-3; maybe TRBD2 (6 bases). Germline values: CDR1 LNHNV, CDR2 YYDKDF (reference sequence). CDR3 length equals 15 residues. Between the trimmed V and J ends, which lost 7 bases and 6 bases, there was a span of 20 bases. Here the CDR3 DNA reads TGTGCCACCACACCTGGGCAGGGAGGCGCGGATACGCAGTATTTT. Its protein product is CATTPGQGGADTQYF.

This clone has just a few counts. The rearrangement links TRBV11-3 to TRBJ2-7; 8 bases fit TRBD2. Germline V lookup: CDR1 SGHNT, CDR2 YENEEA. Trimming removed 1 base from V and 0 bases from J; junction bases left unmatched: 5. The CDR3 is 16 amino acids. CDR3 in DNA: TGTGCCAGCAGCTTAGTACGCGGGGGGAGCTCCTACGAGCAGTACTTC. It is translated as CASSLVRGGSSYEQYF.

The chain has TRBV7-9 and TRBJ2-3; TRBD2 matches at 9 bases. This CDR3 has 15 amino acids. Germline V gene lookup returns CDR1 SEHNR and CDR2 FQNEAQ (reference sequence). The junction had 8 bases not matched to a gene; V was cut back by 5 bases and J by 5 bases. CDR3 sequence reads: CASSPGGGAGDTQYF. The CDR3 coding sequence is TGTGCCAGCAGCCCGGGCGGGGGGGCTGGAGATACGCAGTATTTT.

The chain couples TRBV9 to TRBJ2-2, with D tentatively TRBD1 (6 bases). This CDR3 spans 17 amino acids. The V and J ends lost 6 bases and 1 base respectively, with 19 bases between them. The germline V gene encodes CDR1 SGDLS and CDR2 YYNGEE. The CDR3 spells CASTIKGVALNTGELFF. CDR3 sequence (DNA): TGTGCCAGCACCATCAAGGGGGTAGCGCTGAACACCGGGGAGCTGTTTTTT.

The chain employs TRBV7-6 and TRBJ2-6; 15 nucleotides agree with TRBD2. This CDR3 is built from 18 residues. Losses at the gene ends were 6 bases for V and 3 bases for J; bases not matched to a gene: 6. Per the germline V gene, CDR1 is SGHVS and CDR2 is FNYEAQ. In DNA form, the CDR3 reads TGTGCCAGCAGAGGACTAGCGGGAGGGCCTGGTGGGGCCAACGTCCTGACTTTC. It codes for CASRGLAGGPGGANVLTF.

This clone has only one observation. The J gene is TRBJ2-7, the V gene TRBV6-1; 9 bases align to TRBD2. V shed 3 bases, J shed 4 bases, and the junction held 4 bases outside the gene matches. Germline CDR1 MNHNS, CDR2 SASEGT. This CDR3 is 14 amino acids long. DNA of the CDR3: TGTGCCAGCAGTGAGGGGCTAGCGGGGTACGAGCAGTACTTC. Amino acids: CASSEGLAGYEQYF.

V gene TRBV6-5 combines with J gene TRBJ2-1, with 14 bases fitting TRBD2. The J segment lost 6 bases and the V segment lost 6 bases, leaving 4 bases of the junction unmatched. Germline V gene sequence: CDR1 MNHEY, CDR2 SVGAGI. The CDR3 covers 15 residues. The CDR3 DNA reads TGTGCCAGCAGCGGACTAGCGGGAGGACCCAATGAGCAGTTCTTC. This gives the protein CASSGLAGGPNEQFF.

In this sample, this clone turned up a few times. The chain carries TRBV10-3 and TRBJ1-4; 8 bases are a match to TRBD1. The V and J ends lost 4 bases and 6 bases, in that order; junction bases with no gene match: 4. In germline, CDR1 is ENHRY, CDR2 SYGVKD. This CDR3 spans 14 amino acids. CDR3: CAISVDREDEKLFF. The CDR3 nucleotides read TGTGCCATCAGTGTGGACAGGGAGGATGAAAAACTGTTTTTT.

The V gene is TRBV10-2, the J gene TRBJ1-3, with unresolved D. CDR1 is WSHSY and CDR2 is SAAADI in the germline V gene. There are 14 residues in the CDR3. V gave up 2 bases and J gave up 0 bases, with 5 bases separating them. CDR3 nucleotides: TGCGCCAGCAGTGAGAACAGCTCTGGAAACACCATATATTTT. Its protein product is CASSENSSGNTIYF.

This rearrangement joins TRBV15 to TRBJ1-5; 7 nucleotides line up with TRBD1. V lost 2 bases and J lost 2; bases outside the gene matches: 9. The CDR3 extends over 17 amino acids. Looked up from germline, CDR1 is LNHNV and CDR2 is YYDKDF (reference sequence). The CDR3 nucleotides are TGTGCCACCAGCAGACGACAGGGACGTGAAGGCAATCAGCCCCAGCATTTT. Amino acids: CATSRRQGREGNQPQHF.

The chain carries TRBV10-2 and TRBJ1-2; 9 nucleotides line up with TRBD1. V shed 6 bases, J shed 7 bases, and the junction held 9 bases outside the gene matches. The CDR3 runs 14 residues. Germline-derived CDR1 and CDR2 are WSHSY and SAAADI. CDR3 amino acids: CASSAGTGNRGYTF. The CDR3 region has the DNA TGCGCCAGCAGCGCCGGGACAGGGAACCGTGGCTACACCTTC.

The J gene is TRBJ1-3, the V gene TRBV7-8, with D perhaps matching TRBD1 (6 bases). The CDR3 covers 16 residues. Trimming pared 0 bases from V and 0 bases from J, leaving 9 bases between. The germline CDR1 and CDR2 sequences are SGHVS and FQNEAQ. CDR3 nucleotide sequence: TGTGCCAGCAGCTTAGCCGGACAGAACTCTGGAAACACCATATATTTT. Amino acid sequence: CASSLAGQNSGNTIYF.

V is TRBV2 and J is TRBJ1-6; TRBD1 might be the D (5 bases). V shed 5 bases and J shed 7 bases, with 9 bases lying between them. The CDR3 covers 13 residues. Per germline, CDR1 SNHLY and CDR2 FYNNEI. CDR3 protein: CASSRGANSPLHF. For the CDR3, the DNA is TGTGCCAGCAGTCGCGGGGCGAATTCACCCCTCCACTTT.

The V and J genes are TRBV6-1 and TRBJ1-5; D perhaps matches TRBD1 (6 bases). Per germline, CDR1 MNHNS and CDR2 SASEGT. The CDR3 is 15 residues long. Deletions cut 3 bases from V and 6 bases from J, with 15 bases between. The CDR3 nucleotides are TGTGCCAGCAGTGACATAGGGGGTTTGTCTCAGCCCCAGCATTTT. It encodes CASSDIGGLSQPQHF.

The chain recombines TRBV28 with TRBJ1-2; no reliable D call. The CDR3 contains 13 residues. V shed 2 bases and J shed 5 bases, with 9 bases lying between them. Germline loops: CDR1 MDHEN, CDR2 SYDVKM. This CDR3 reads CASSLIHGYGYTF. The CDR3, as DNA: TGTGCCAGCAGTTTAATCCACGGGTATGGCTACACCTTC.

The V and J genes are TRBV7-3 and TRBJ2-3; TRBD2 matches at 7 bases. This CDR3 comprises 15 residues. The germline CDR1 and CDR2 sequences are SGHTA and FQGTGA. Losses at the gene ends were 3 bases for V and 4 bases for J; bases not matched to a gene: 7. The CDR3 DNA reads TGTGCCAGCAGCTTGGGACTATCGCTTTCAGATACGCAGTATTTT. Translated, it gives CASSLGLSLSDTQYF.

The gene calls are TRBV11-2 and TRBJ1-1, with 7 bases aligning to TRBD1. The CDR3 is 15 residues long. The germline CDR1 and CDR2 sequences are SGHAT and FQNNGV. The J segment lost 4 bases and the V segment lost 7 bases, leaving 12 bases of the junction unmatched. The CDR3: CASTLVTGLFTEAFF. In nucleotides, the CDR3 is TGTGCCAGCACCCTGGTGACAGGGTTGTTCACTGAAGCTTTCTTT.

V usage is TRBV19 and J usage is TRBJ1-1; 8 bases map to TRBD1. J gave up 1 base and V 0 bases, and 7 bases lay outside the gene matches. This CDR3 is built from 17 residues. CDR1 is LNHDA and CDR2 is SQIVND in the germline V gene (reference sequence). CDR3 DNA sequence: TGTGCCAGTAGTATAGAGACTCCCGGGACAGGGAACACTGAAGCTTTCTTT. It encodes CASSIETPGTGNTEAFF.

This clone was observed once. V and J are TRBV7-9 and TRBJ2-3; D perhaps matches TRBD2 (5 bases). Between the trimmed V and J ends, which lost 6 bases and 4 bases, there was a span of 11 bases. The V gene's germline CDR1 is SEHNR and CDR2 FQNEAQ (reference sequence). The CDR3 has 13 amino acids. The CDR3 reads CASRGFSADTQYF. In DNA form, the CDR3 reads TGTGCCAGCAGGGGGTTTAGCGCAGATACGCAGTATTTT.

This chain connects TRBV28 to TRBJ2-3; TRBD1 matches at 10 bases. CDR3 length: 16 amino acids. Trimming removed 7 bases from V and 3 bases from J; junction bases left unmatched: 10. Germline CDR1 and CDR2: MDHEN and SYDVKM. The CDR3 coding sequence is TGTGCCAGCACCCCTGACAGGGGGCGCTTGACAGATACGCAGTATTTT. Amino acids: CASTPDRGRLTDTQYF. The full variable domain, with the rest looked up from reference TRBV28 and TRBJ2-3, is DVKVTQSSRYLVKRTGEKVFLECVQDMDHENMFWYRQDPGLGLRLIYFSYDVKMKEKGDIPEGYSVSREKKERFSLILESASTNQTSMYLCASTPDRGRLTDTQYFGPGTRLTVL.

This clone was counted between two and nine times. This sequence joins TRBV19 and TRBJ1-2; maybe TRBD1 (5 bases). The CDR3 has 15 amino acids. The V end was cut by 2 bases, the J end by 2 bases, with 12 bases between. Germline V gene data show CDR1 as LNHDA and CDR2 as SQIVND (reference sequence). The CDR3 region is CASSIMEGLNYGYTF. The DNA of the CDR3 is TGTGCCAGTAGTATAATGGAGGGGTTAAACTATGGCTACACCTTC.

The rearrangement links TRBV2 to TRBJ2-2, with TRBD2 as a possible D gene (5 bases). V was pared by 4 bases and J by 2 bases, with 17 bases between. The CDR3 extends over 17 amino acids. Germline CDR1 and CDR2: SNHLY and FYNNEI. CDR3 bases: TGTGCCAGCAGTGCAGAACGGAGCGGCGCCAACACCGGGGAGCTGTTTTTT. Its protein is CASSAERSGANTGELFF.